One and the same sample provided the 29 T cell receptor gamma chains below, sequenced in a study of γδ T cells in repeated Plasmodium falciparum infection. Gammadelta T cells were flow-sorted from PBMC into Vgamma9/Vdelta2+ and Vdelta2-negative populations for bulk analysis. TCRdb redid clone calling on the multiplex PCR reads using CATT. Of 25,000 to 30,000 gamma-chain clones listed, under 3% are singletons. What was sequenced was gamma-delta T cells from blood. Receptors were obtained from a pool of human donors (malaria-infected and uninfected, not separated).

There are a few counts of this clone. The protein in TCRdb stems from a much larger clone and differs at residue 9 from this DNA's translation, likely a read error; here the protein is translated from the DNA. The chain joins TRGV8 to TRGJ1 or TRGJ2. The J gene comes from matching the DNA to germline here; TCRdb lacks it. CDR3 length equals 14 residues. V shed 4 bases, J shed 7 bases, and the junction held 13 bases outside the gene matches. The germline CDR1 and CDR2 sequences are VENAVY and YDSYNSRV. This CDR3 reads CATWDRKNGYKKLF. The CDR3 DNA is TGTGCCACCTGGGACCGGAAAAACGGATATAAGAAACTCTTT.

Worth noting for this clone: TCRdb's protein, taken from a much larger clone, differs from this DNA's translation at residue 4, likely owing to a read error; the protein displayed comes from the DNA. The CDR3: CATRDGPTTGWFKIF. The CDR3 bases are TGTGCCACCCGGGACGGGCCTACCACTGGTTGGTTCAAGATATTT. This chain links TRGV2 with TRGJP1. The J gene, not given by TCRdb, was assigned here from a germline match of the nucleotide sequence. The CDR3 has 15 amino acids. Per germline, CDR1 EGSNGY and CDR2 YDSYNSKV.

As for this clone: For this DNA, TCRdb reports the protein of a much larger clone, which diverges at residue 11, most likely from a read error; the protein presented here is translated directly from the DNA. This chain links TRGV2 with TRGJ1 or TRGJ2. As TCRdb names no J gene, one was assigned here on the basis of a DNA match to germline. Germline V gene data show CDR1 as EGSNGY and CDR2 as YDSYNSKV. The CDR3 length is 15 residues. CDR3 amino acids: CATWDGPRRYHKKLF. DNA for the CDR3: TGTGCCACCTGGGACGGGCCGAGGCGTTATCATAAGAAACTCTTT.

Notes on this clone: The mismatch at residue 11 between this DNA's translation and the TCRdb protein of a much larger clone likely reflects a read error; the protein shown is translated from the DNA. This chain joins TRGV9 and TRGJ1 or TRGJ2. The J gene, missing from TCRdb, was assigned here through DNA to germline matching. Germline V CDR1 and CDR2: GITISATS, ISYDGTV (reference sequence). The CDR3 sequence is 14 residues long. As DNA, the CDR3 is TGTGCCTTGTGGGAGGTCCGCGGTCGTTATAGGAAACTCTTT. This gives the protein CALWEVRGRYRKLF.

Only a few counts were recorded for this clone. It differs at one base from a far larger clone, so likely a read error. The same CDR3 can be traced to other DNA sequences in this sample. V and J are TRGV2 and TRGJ1 or TRGJ2. The CDR3 extends over 14 amino acids. Germline V gives CDR1 EGSNGY, CDR2 YDSYNSKV. CDR3 nucleotides: TGTGCCACCTGGGACGTAGGAAAGGTTTATAAGAAGCTCTTT. Translation: CATWDVGKVYKKLF.

There are many counts of this clone. Other DNA sequences in the same sample also yield this CDR3. The chain recombines TRGV9 with TRGJP2. The CDR3 extends over 15 amino acids. After removal of 0 bases from V and 3 bases from J, the junction contained 4 bases not matched to a gene. Germline CDR1 is GITISATS and CDR2 is ISYDGTV (reference sequence). CDR3 loop: CALWEVRGSDWIKTF. The CDR3 coding sequence is TGTGCCTTGTGGGAGGTGCGGGGTAGTGATTGGATCAAGACGTTT.

There are many counts of this clone. The rearrangement joins TRGV4 to TRGJP2. Losses at the gene ends were 9 bases for V and 3 bases for J; bases not matched to a gene: 7. The CDR3 contains 13 residues. The germline CDR1 and CDR2 sequences are EGSTGY and YDSYTSSV. The CDR3 nucleotides are TGTGCCACCAGGGGGGGTAGTGATTGGATCAAGACGTTT. Amino acids: CATRGGSDWIKTF.

This clone showed up just a few times. TCRdb assigns this DNA the protein of a much larger clone, which departs from its translation at residue 11; this likely reflects a read error, and the protein shown comes from translating the DNA. This chain uses TRGV9 with TRGJ1 or TRGJ2. The J gene, not given by TCRdb, was assigned here from a germline match of the nucleotide sequence. Germline V gene lookup returns CDR1 GITISATS and CDR2 ISYDGTV (reference sequence). The CDR3 consists of 14 residues. Here the CDR3 reads CALWDHLQAYEKLF. Written as DNA, the CDR3 is TGTGCCTTGTGGGACCACCTCCAGGCTTATGAGAAACTCTTT.

This clone has more than one count but fewer than ten. The amino acid sequence in TCRdb belongs to a much larger clone and departs from this DNA's translation at residue 8, likely a sequencing read error; the sequence shown is translated from the DNA. The V gene is TRGV9, the J gene TRGJP. TCRdb is silent on the J gene; assignment here came from matching the DNA to germline. CDR1 and CDR2 (germline): GITISATS, ISYDGTV (reference sequence). CDR3 length: 15 residues. The CDR3 here is CALWTLEMGKKIKVF. The CDR3 DNA sequence: TGTGCCTTGTGGACATTAGAGATGGGCAAAAAAATCAAGGTATTT.

This clone was detected only a few times. The protein TCRdb gives is from a much larger clone and does not agree with this DNA's translation at residue 9, likely a read error; the protein shown here comes from the DNA. The V call is TRGV9, the J call TRGJ1 or TRGJ2. Germline V lookup: CDR1 GITISATS, CDR2 ISYDGTV (reference sequence). The V and J ends lost 0 bases and 15 bases, in that order; junction bases with no gene match: 8. The CDR3 is 11 amino acids. The CDR3 sequence: CALWEVRERLF. The CDR3 DNA reads TGTGCCTTGTGGGAGGTGCGCGAGAGACTCTTT.

This clone came up a few times. This is likely an artifact of a read error, given a far larger clone one base away. Other DNA sequences in the same sample also yield this CDR3. This chain links TRGV9 with TRGJ1 or TRGJ2. The J gene comes from matching the DNA to germline here; TCRdb lacks it. The germline V gene has CDR1 GITISATS and CDR2 ISYDGTV (reference sequence). The CDR3 extends over 11 amino acids. V lost 8 bases, J lost 11 bases, and 12 bases stayed unmatched. In DNA, the CDR3 is TGTGCCTTGTACCAGAAAACGGAGAAACTCTTT. Translating gives CALYQKTEKLF.

This clone was seen many times. TCRdb pairs this DNA with a much larger clone's protein that differs at residue 3, likely a read error; the protein shown was translated from the DNA. This chain connects TRGV4 to TRGJ1 or TRGJ2. The CDR3 contains 14 residues. Germline lookup yields CDR1 EGSTGY and CDR2 YDSYTSSV. CDR3 nucleotides: TGTGCCATCTGGGATGGGCCTGGATATTATAAGAAACTCTTT. As protein: CAIWDGPGYYKKLF.

In its sample, this clone was seen many times. The chain recombines TRGV9 with TRGJ1 or TRGJ2. CDR1 and CDR2 from the germline V gene are GITISATS and ISYDGTV (reference sequence). V was clipped by 0 bases and J by 9 bases; unmatched bases: 11. The CDR3 is 14 amino acids. The CDR3, as DNA: TGTGCCTTGTGGGAGGTGCGAGGGTGCCCTAAGAAACTCTTT. Translated: CALWEVRGCPKKLF.

This clone has a count of ten or more. A far larger clone is one nucleotide away, so this likely arose from a read error. This sample includes further DNA sequences coding for the same CDR3. J is TRGJ1 or TRGJ2 and V is TRGV4. The J gene, missing from TCRdb, was assigned here through DNA to germline matching. The CDR3 extends over 12 amino acids. Germline lookup yields CDR1 EGSTGY and CDR2 YDSYTSSV. V shed 1 base, J shed 12 bases, and the junction held 9 bases outside the gene matches. CDR3: CATWDGHLRKLF. The DNA of the CDR3 is TGTGCCACCTGGGATGGACACTTGAGGAAACTCTTT.

At least ten counts were recorded for this clone. The chain carries TRGV8 and TRGJ1 or TRGJ2. Germline CDR1 is VENAVY and CDR2 is YDSYNSRV. CDR3 length: 13 amino acids. The V and J ends lost 3 bases and 3 bases, in that order; junction bases with no gene match: 5. CDR3 residues: CATWDGLYYKKLF. The DNA of the CDR3 is TGTGCCACCTGGGATGGACTTTATTATAAGAAACTCTTT.

This clone appeared many times. A far larger clone lies a single base away; this is likely a read error. The identical CDR3 is also encoded by other nucleotide sequences in the sample. The V gene corresponds to TRGV9; no J gene was called. This CDR3 has 14 amino acids. CDR1 and CDR2 (germline): GITISATS, ISYDGTV (reference sequence). In nucleotides, the CDR3 is TGTGCCTTGTGGGAGGTTCTGAATTATTATAAGAAGCTCTTT. Its protein product is CALWEVLNYYKKLF.

This clone was found many times. The protein recorded in TCRdb matches a much larger clone and deviates from this DNA's translation at residue 13, suggesting a read error; the protein here is obtained by translating the DNA. The V and J genes are TRGV9 and TRGJP. This CDR3 has 18 amino acids. Germline V gene sequence: CDR1 GITISATS, CDR2 ISYDGTV (reference sequence). The DNA of the CDR3 is TGTGCCTTGTGGGAGCCCAGGGACCCGGAGTTGGGCGAAAAAATCAAGGTATTT. It encodes CALWEPRDPELGEKIKVF.

For this clone: With only one base between it and a far larger clone, this is likely a read error. Other DNA sequences in the same sample also yield this CDR3. This sequence joins TRGV9 and TRGJP2. TCRdb lists no J gene, so it was determined here by aligning the DNA to germline. The ends lost 4 bases at V and 0 bases at J; junction bases unmatched: 11. This CDR3 has 17 residues. CDR1 GITISATS and CDR2 ISYDGTV come from the germline V gene (reference sequence). CDR3 bases: TGTGCCTTGTGGGACGAAATGCAATATAGTAGTGATTGGATCAAGACGTTT. Its protein is CALWDEMQYSSDWIKTF.

Ten or more counts support this clone. The rearrangement joins TRGV9 to TRGJP. CDR3 length: 12 residues. J was trimmed by 7 bases and V by 12 bases; bases with no gene match: 3. Germline CDR1 reads GITISATS; CDR2 reads ISYDGTV (reference sequence). The CDR3 protein is CARELGKKIKVF. The CDR3 DNA follows: TGTGCCAGGGAGTTGGGCAAAAAAATCAAGGTATTT.

Notes on this clone: One base separates it from a far larger clone, so it is likely a read error. The same CDR3 arises from other DNA sequences in this sample as well. This chain connects TRGV9 to TRGJP. The J gene comes from matching the DNA to germline here; TCRdb lacks it. Germline V CDR1 and CDR2: GITISATS, ISYDGTV (reference sequence). The CDR3 contains 17 residues. As DNA, the CDR3 is TGTGCCTTGTGGGAGGTGCCGTTGGAGTTGGGCAAAAAGATCAAGGTATTT. This translates into CALWEVPLELGKKIKVF.

This clone was picked up many times. TCRdb's protein, taken from a much larger clone, differs from this DNA's translation at residue 9, likely owing to a read error; the protein displayed comes from the DNA. The DNA of the CDR3 is TGTGCCACCTGGGATAGTGATAAGGAACTCTTT. It yields the protein CATWDSDKELF. The V segment is TRGV8, and no J call was made. This CDR3 is built from 11 residues. The germline gives CDR1 VENAVY, CDR2 YDSYNSRV.

This clone was counted many times. TCRdb has a much larger clone's protein, which differs at residue 13 from the translation of this DNA, likely because of a read error; what is shown is the protein translated from the DNA. The rearrangement links TRGV5 to TRGJP2. The J gene, not given by TCRdb, was assigned here from a germline match of the nucleotide sequence. CDR1 is VINAFY, CDR2 YDVSNSKD, per germline. The CDR3 length is 16 residues. The CDR3 here is CATWDRLSRRIWTKTF. CDR3 DNA sequence: TGTGCCACCTGGGACAGGCTTAGTCGTAGGATTTGGACCAAGACGTTT.

In regard to this clone: This likely reflects a read error, since a far larger clone is one base away. The limits of the CDR3 on the DNA are not certain, so only TCRdb's listed CDR3 is given. The V gene is listed as TRGV9; no J gene was called. The CDR3 length is 28 residues, termini included. Germline CDR1 GITISATS, CDR2 ISYDGTV (reference sequence). This chain's CDR3 is CALFIIRNSLAVEQHWLSQVSIGRIQHF.

This clone has a count of ten or more. This chain links TRGV4 with TRGJP1. Per the germline V gene, CDR1 is EGSTGY and CDR2 is YDSYTSSV. The CDR3 length is 14 residues. Trimming at V came to 1 base and at J to 4 bases, leaving 3 bases not matched to a gene. CDR3: CATWDGRTGWFKIF. CDR3 DNA: TGTGCCACCTGGGATGGCCGCACTGGTTGGTTCAAGATATTT.

At least ten counts were recorded for this clone. The protein given by TCRdb reflects a much larger clone and differs at residue 13 from this DNA's translation, likely from a read error; the protein shown is the DNA's translation. J gene calling gave no result, while the V gene is TRGV9. This CDR3 has 15 amino acids. CDR1 GITISATS and CDR2 ISYDGTV come from the germline V gene (reference sequence). The CDR3 reads CALWEVLLPYYKELF. In nucleotides, the CDR3 is TGTGCCTTGTGGGAAGTCTTACTGCCTTATTATAAGGAACTCTTT.

Ten or more counts support this clone. The amino acid sequence in TCRdb belongs to a much larger clone and departs from this DNA's translation at residue 4, likely a sequencing read error; the sequence shown is translated from the DNA. The chain combines TRGV3 with TRGJ1 or TRGJ2. CDR1 and CDR2 from the germline V gene are VTNTFY and YDVSTARD (reference sequence). This CDR3 region has 17 residues. The CDR3 region has the DNA TGTGCCACCCGGGACAGGCGACAGCCCGTGAATTATTATAAGAAACTCTTT. It specifies CATRDRRQPVNYYKKLF.

This clone appeared many times. This is likely an artifact of a read error, given a far larger clone one base away. It is unclear where the CDR3 begins or ends on the DNA, so no DNA is shown, and the CDR3 is as TCRdb lists it. This specimen includes other DNA sequences encoding the same CDR3. For the V gene the call is TRGV5; the J gene has no call. Ends included, the CDR3 has 32 residues. CDR1 and CDR2 from the germline V gene are VINAFY and YDVSNSKD. CDR3 in amino acids: CATWDRRRIIRNSLAVEQHWLSQVSIGRIQHF.

In this sample, this clone turned up many times. V gene TRGV3 combines with J gene TRGJ1 or TRGJ2. V gave up 0 bases and J gave up 6 bases; unmatched junction bases: 5. CDR3 size: 13 residues. In germline, CDR1 is VTNTFY, CDR2 YDVSTARD (reference sequence). The CDR3 loop is CATWDRQGYKKLF. The CDR3 bases are TGTGCCACCTGGGACAGGCAAGGTTATAAGAAACTCTTT.

In regard to this clone: The amino acid sequence in TCRdb belongs to a much larger clone and departs from this DNA's translation at residue 4, likely a sequencing read error; the sequence shown is translated from the DNA. The chain recombines TRGV9 with TRGJ1 or TRGJ2. As TCRdb names no J gene, one was assigned here on the basis of a DNA match to germline. The germline V gene has CDR1 GITISATS and CDR2 ISYDGTV (reference sequence). This CDR3 region has 13 residues. Here the CDR3 DNA reads TGTGCCTTGCGGGAGCCGATTTATTATAAGAAACTCTTT. Translated, it gives CALREPIYYKKLF.